The 23 T cell receptor beta chains given below trace back to one sample, sequenced in a study of cytomegalovirus exposure and HLA in healthy donors. PCR used 60 Vbeta primers and 13 Jbeta primers. Measured with immunoSEQ multiplex PCR; TCRdb has only the in-frame clones, and not every one. The table shows roughly 230,000 clones, with around 80% occurring only once. Sequencing was carried out using PBMCs. Source of these receptors: a boy between 10 and 17 years old in good health and CMV-seronegative.

The CDR3 protein is CASSPYRENTEAFF. Written as DNA, the CDR3 is TGTGCCAGTAGTCCGTACAGGGAGAACACTGAAGCTTTCTTT. V and J are TRBV19 and TRBJ1-1; D possibly corresponds to TRBD1 (6 bases). The ends were cut back, 5 bases at V and 1 base at J, with 11 bases in the middle. The CDR3 runs 14 residues. Germline loops: CDR1 LNHDA, CDR2 SQIVND (reference sequence).

This clone was counted only a few times. The V call is TRBV7-9, the J call TRBJ1-2; maybe TRBD1 (5 bases). V lost 1 base to trimming and J lost 2 bases, with 8 bases between them. The CDR3 spans 14 residues. The V gene's germline CDR1 is SEHNR and CDR2 FQNEAQ (reference sequence). The CDR3 DNA is TGTGCCAGCAGCTTAGTACAGGTGAACTATGGCTACACCTTC. Residues: CASSLVQVNYGYTF. Combining the CDR3 with reference TRBV7-9 and TRBJ1-2 gives the whole variable domain DTGVSQNPRHKITKRGQNVTFRCDPISEHNRLYWYRQTLGQGPEFLTYFQNEAQLEKSRLLSDRFSAERPKGSFSTLEIQRTEQGDSAMYLCASSLVQVNYGYTFGSGTRLTVV.

The J gene is TRBJ1-1, the V gene TRBV15; possibly TRBD1 for D (6 bases). CDR1 LNHNV and CDR2 YYDKDF come from the germline V gene (reference sequence). Deletions cut 0 bases from V and 0 bases from J, with 11 bases between. The CDR3 totals 16 residues. In DNA form, the CDR3 reads TGTGCCACCAGCAGAGATCCAACAGGGATGAACACTGAAGCTTTCTTT. Amino acids: CATSRDPTGMNTEAFF.

This clone was recorded a few times. This chain links TRBV27 with TRBJ2-1; a weak D match, TRBD2 (5 bases). Trimming cost V 4 bases and J 12 bases, with 13 bases left between them. This CDR3 spans 12 amino acids. Germline assignment: CDR1 MNHEY and CDR2 SMNVEV (reference sequence). CDR3 in DNA: TGTGCCAGCAGTTATGGAGGAGGCAGGCAGTTCTTC. This translates into CASSYGGGRQFF.

V gene TRBV7-6 combines with J gene TRBJ2-3; 7 bases map to TRBD2. The V gene end was trimmed by 5 bases and the J gene end by 1 base; junction bases not matched to a gene: 3. The CDR3 is made up of 14 amino acids. Germline V gene lookup returns CDR1 SGHVS and CDR2 FNYEAQ. The DNA for the CDR3 is TGTGCCAGCAGCCGAGGGAGGGGCACAGATACGCAGTATTTT. Translation: CASSRGRGTDTQYF.

A note on this clone: One end of the junction fails to match germline, which may point to a read error. The V gene is TRBV7-9, the J gene TRBJ2-7; 7 bases map to TRBD1. Germline lookup yields CDR1 SEHNR and CDR2 FQNEAQ (reference sequence). The CDR3 spans 16 residues. CDR3: CSSSLESRDSSYEQYF. The CDR3 nucleotides are TGTTCCAGCAGCTTAGAGTCCCGGGACAGCTCCTACGAGCAGTACTTC.

The J gene is TRBJ1-1, the V gene TRBV2, with 7 positions matching TRBD1. Germline trimming cut 7 bases from V and 4 bases from J; bases unmatched to any gene: 9. Germline loops: CDR1 SNHLY, CDR2 FYNNEI. This CDR3 has 14 residues. The CDR3 DNA reads TGTGCCAGCAAGTTTGGCAGGGGGAGCACTGAAGCTTTCTTT. It is translated as CASKFGRGSTEAFF. Using reference TRBV2 and TRBJ1-1 for the parts outside the CDR3, the full variable domain is EPEVTQTPSHQVTQMGQEVILRCVPISNHLYFYWYRQILGQKVEFLVSFYNNEISEKSEIFDDQFSVERPDGSNFTLKIRSTKLEDSAMYFCASKFGRGSTEAFFGQGTRLTVV.

V is TRBV27 and J is TRBJ2-3, with D unresolved. The germline V and J ends were trimmed by 9 bases and 7 bases, with 8 bases remaining between them. Germline CDR1 MNHEY, CDR2 SMNVEV (reference sequence). This CDR3 comprises 10 residues. In DNA, the CDR3 is TGTGCCAGGCGGCGGCATACGCAGTATTTT. Translated: CARRRHTQYF.

This chain joins TRBV2 and TRBJ1-2; weak D call: TRBD1 (5 bases). The V end lost 4 bases, the J end lost 8 bases, and 14 bases lay between the germline ends. Germline values: CDR1 SNHLY, CDR2 FYNNEI. The CDR3 runs to 13 residues. The CDR3 coding sequence is TGTGCCAGCAGTGTTGACAGACTGGTGGGCTACACCTTC. Its translation: CASSVDRLVGYTF.

The chain links TRBV30 to TRBJ1-1, with 8 bases that match TRBD1. CDR1 is GTSNPN, CDR2 SVGIG, per germline (reference sequence). V lost 3 bases and J lost 7; bases outside the gene matches: 22. The CDR3 contains 18 residues. The CDR3 coding sequence is TGTGCCTGGAGGAACGACCGAGACAGGGGCGATAGGGTGAGTGAAGCTTTCTTT. Protein: CAWRNDRDRGDRVSEAFF. Looking up the rest from reference TRBV30 and TRBJ1-1 gives the full variable domain: SQTIHQWPATLVQPVGSPLSLECTVEGTSNPNLYWYRQAAGRGLQLLFYSVGIGQISSEVPQNLSASRPQDRQFILSSKKLLLSDSGFYLCAWRNDRDRGDRVSEAFFGQGTRLTVV.

The gene calls are TRBV19 and TRBJ2-7; D perhaps matches TRBD2 (5 bases). Per the germline V gene, CDR1 is LNHDA and CDR2 is SQIVND (reference sequence). V shed 8 bases and J shed 6 bases, with 11 bases lying between them. The CDR3 contains 11 residues. The CDR3 spells CASSGGGEQYF. CDR3 DNA: TGTGCCAGTTCCGGAGGAGGCGAGCAGTACTTC. The complete variable domain, with remaining parts taken from reference TRBV19 and TRBJ2-7, reads DGGITQSPKYLFRKEGQNVTLSCEQNLNHDAMYWYRQDPGQGLRLIYYSQIVNDFQKGDIAEGYSVSREKKESFPLTVTSAQKNPTAFYLCASSGGGEQYFGPGTRLTVT.

V is TRBV12-5 and J is TRBJ1-1; no clear D gene. Trimming removed 6 bases at V and 5 bases at J, with 22 bases between. The CDR3 covers 16 residues. Per the germline V gene, CDR1 is LGHNT and CDR2 is FRNRAP. The chain's CDR3 is CASGPTMALRVTEAFF. The CDR3 region has the DNA TGTGCTAGTGGCCCCACCATGGCGTTGAGGGTGACTGAAGCTTTCTTT.

This clone showed up just once. The genes are TRBV7-9 and TRBJ2-3; D perhaps matches TRBD2 (6 bases). The CDR3 loop spans 15 amino acids. The V and J ends lost 1 base and 4 bases respectively, with 12 bases between them. Germline-derived CDR1 and CDR2 are SEHNR and FQNEAQ (reference sequence). The DNA for the CDR3 is TGTGCCAGCAGCTTAGGGATTAGCGGACCAGATACGCAGTATTTT. Its translation: CASSLGISGPDTQYF. The full variable domain, with the rest looked up from reference TRBV7-9 and TRBJ2-3, is DTGVSQNPRHKITKRGQNVTFRCDPISEHNRLYWYRQTLGQGPEFLTYFQNEAQLEKSRLLSDRFSAERPKGSFSTLEIQRTEQGDSAMYLCASSLGISGPDTQYFGPGTRLTVL.

The chain couples TRBV19 to TRBJ2-7; TRBD1 matches 9 bases. V lost 8 bases, J lost 1 base, and 6 bases stayed unmatched. This CDR3 is built from 14 residues. Germline values: CDR1 LNHDA, CDR2 SQIVND (reference sequence). This chain's CDR3 is CASSGQGLSYEQYF. The CDR3 DNA is TGTGCCAGTTCGGGACAGGGCCTATCCTACGAGCAGTACTTC.

This clone came up a few times. This rearrangement joins TRBV7-8 to TRBJ1-5; 8 positions match TRBD1. The germline CDR1 and CDR2 sequences are SGHVS and FQNEAQ. This CDR3 is built from 16 residues. V shed 5 bases and J 2 bases; nucleotides not matched to a gene: 8. The CDR3 nucleotides read TGTGCCAGCAGCCCACCCTCGACAGGGGGCAATCAGCCCCAGCATTTT. It translates to CASSPPSTGGNQPQHF.

V and J are TRBV10-3 and TRBJ2-5; 9 bases align to TRBD1. CDR3 length: 15 amino acids. CDR1 ENHRY and CDR2 SYGVKD come from the germline V gene. V was clipped by 6 bases and J by 5 bases; unmatched bases: 10. CDR3 nucleotides: TGTGCCATCAGAACAGGGGGCCCGGGGGACGAGACCCAGTACTTC. It codes for CAIRTGGPGDETQYF.

In this sample, this clone turned up a few times. The rearrangement joins TRBV6-5 to TRBJ2-5; no clear D. CDR1 and CDR2 from the germline V gene are MNHEY and SVGAGI. The CDR3 loop spans 14 amino acids. Trimming took off 4 bases at V and 5 bases at J, with 14 bases between the two ends. CDR3 residues: CASSWADRWETQYF. CDR3 nucleotide sequence: TGTGCCAGCAGTTGGGCTGATCGCTGGGAGACCCAGTACTTC.

This clone was detected only a few times. The chain joins TRBV5-1 to TRBJ1-4; TRBD1 matches 11 bases. Germline assignment: CDR1 SGHRS and CDR2 YFSETQ. The CDR3 is made up of 16 amino acids. V was clipped by 0 bases and J by 7 bases; unmatched bases: 5. The CDR3 region is CASSLGLGTGGEKLFF. The CDR3 DNA reads as TGCGCCAGCAGCTTGGGGCTCGGGACAGGGGGTGAAAAACTGTTTTTT.

This chain links TRBV6-5 with TRBJ2-2; TRBD1 aligns across 7 bases. Trimming removed 6 bases from V and 3 bases from J; junction bases left unmatched: 4. The CDR3 contains 14 residues. Germline loops: CDR1 MNHEY, CDR2 SVGAGI. DNA for the CDR3: TGTGCCAGCAGCCGAACAGGGGACACCGGGGAGCTGTTTTTT. This gives the protein CASSRTGDTGELFF.

The chain is built from TRBV7-2 and TRBJ1-3; D unresolved. This CDR3 has 14 residues. Germline CDR1 SGHTA, CDR2 FQGNSA. Trimming shortened V by 6 bases and J by 1 base, and 10 bases separated the two germline ends. The CDR3 nucleotides are TGTGCCAGCAGTTCTAGAATGTCTGGAAACACCATATATTTT. Protein: CASSSRMSGNTIYF.

This chain uses TRBV7-9 with TRBJ1-1; the D is unclear. The germline CDR1 and CDR2 sequences are SEHNR and FQNEAQ (reference sequence). V lost 4 bases and J 0 bases, leaving 12 bases between the germline ends. The CDR3 is made up of 15 amino acids. CDR3 sequence: CASSSEVGLNTEAFF. The CDR3 nucleotides are TGTGCCAGCAGCTCAGAGGTGGGTCTGAACACTGAAGCTTTCTTT.

The J gene is TRBJ1-5, the V gene TRBV7-2, with 7 bases fitting TRBD1. J gave up 6 bases and V 5 bases, and 7 bases lay outside the gene matches. CDR1 and CDR2 (germline): SGHTA, FQGNSA. This CDR3 comprises 14 residues. The CDR3: CASSLEGAGQPQHF. CDR3 bases: TGTGCCAGCAGCCTTGAGGGGGCCGGTCAGCCCCAGCATTTT. The full variable domain, in which reference TRBV7-2 and TRBJ1-5 provide the parts outside the CDR3, is GAGVSQSPSNKVTEKGKDVELRCDPISGHTALYWYRQSLGQGLEFLIYFQGNSAPDKSGLPSDRFSAERTGGSVSTLTIQRTQQEDSAVYLCASSLEGAGQPQHFGDGTRLSIL.

This chain uses TRBV5-6 with TRBJ2-7, with 9 bases lining up with TRBD1. J lost 2 bases, V lost 1 base, and 1 base had no gene match. Per germline, CDR1 SGHDT and CDR2 YYEEEE. The CDR3 runs to 14 residues. In DNA form, the CDR3 reads TGTGCCAGCAGCTTGAGGGACAGGGCCTACGAGCAGTACTTC. This translates into CASSLRDRAYEQYF.